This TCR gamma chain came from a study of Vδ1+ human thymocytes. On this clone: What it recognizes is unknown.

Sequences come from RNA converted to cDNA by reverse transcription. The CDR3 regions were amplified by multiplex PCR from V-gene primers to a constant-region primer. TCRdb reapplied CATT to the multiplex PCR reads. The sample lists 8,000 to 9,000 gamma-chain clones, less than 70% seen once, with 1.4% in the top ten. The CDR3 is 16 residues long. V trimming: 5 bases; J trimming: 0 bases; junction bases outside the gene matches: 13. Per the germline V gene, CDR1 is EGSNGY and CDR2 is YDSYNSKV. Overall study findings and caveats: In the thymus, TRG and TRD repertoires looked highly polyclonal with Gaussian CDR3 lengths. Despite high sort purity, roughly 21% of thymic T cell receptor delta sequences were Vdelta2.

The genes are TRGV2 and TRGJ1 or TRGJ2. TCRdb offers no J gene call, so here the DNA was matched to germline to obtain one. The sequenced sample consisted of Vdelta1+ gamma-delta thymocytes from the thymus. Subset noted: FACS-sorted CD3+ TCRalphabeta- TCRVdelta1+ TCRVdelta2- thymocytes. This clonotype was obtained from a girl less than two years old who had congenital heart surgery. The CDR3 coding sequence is TGTGCCACCTGGGGCGAATTGTTACAGAATTATTATAAGAAACTCTTT. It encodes CATWGELLQNYYKKLF.